These T cell receptor beta chains were read from a single sample in a study of blood T cell repertoires in COVID-19. Here immunoSEQ multiplex PCR was the method, and the copy in TCRdb shows in-frame clones only, minus some. The repertoire holds roughly 160,000 clones, with around 80% as singletons. The sequenced sample was PBMCs or T cells enriched from blood (not recorded which). These receptor sequences come from a woman aged 55-69 years who had recovered from COVID-19. Both conserved end residues are part of each CDR3. D genes are given only for firm matches. Expanded clones are given a class, and other clones once, few, many or no size at all.

v_call,d_call,clone_size,j_call,cdr3_nt,cdr3_aa
TRBV18,.,.,TRBJ2-3,TGTGCCAGCTCACCGGAGAATACGCAGTATTTT,CASSPENTQYF
TRBV30,.,.,TRBJ2-1,TGTGCCTGGAGTAAGGCAGCGTACAATGAGCAGTTCTTC,CAWSKAAYNEQFF
TRBV6-5,.,.,TRBJ1-1,TGTGCCAGCAGTTACTCGGCCAGGGGGAACACTGAAGCTTTCTTT,CASSYSARGNTEAFF
TRBV5-1,.,.,TRBJ2-1,TGCGCCAGCAGCTTGGAAGGACATACCTCCTACAATGAGCAGTTCTTC,CASSLEGHTSYNEQFF
TRBV1,.,.,TRBJ2-7,TGCACCAGCAGCCAGGACATTAGCGCCAGGGGGGAGCAGTACTTC,CTSSQDISARGEQYF
TRBV28,TRBD2,.,TRBJ2-5,TGTGCCAGCAACAGCGGGAGATGGGAGACCCAGTACTTC,CASNSGRWETQYF
TRBV10-3,TRBD1,few,TRBJ2-1,TGTGCCACCGGGGACAACCGGGACAGGGGCAATGAGCAGTTCTTC,CATGDNRDRGNEQFF
TRBV27,.,.,TRBJ2-7,TGTGCCAGCAGTTTATTCCGGGACACAGGGCAGTACTTC,CASSLFRDTGQYF
TRBV6-5,.,.,TRBJ2-3,TGTGCCAGCAGTTACCCAACAGTGCCCACAGATACGCAGTATTTT,CASSYPTVPTDTQYF
TRBV28,TRBD2,.,TRBJ2-7,TGTGCCAGCAGTTTGTACCCCGGGGCTAGCGGGAGCTACGAGCAGTACTTC,CASSLYPGASGSYEQYF
TRBV19,TRBD2,.,TRBJ2-1,TGTGCCAGTAGTTCTCTACTAGCGGGAGCTTCAGGTGAGCAGTTCTTC,CASSSLLAGASGEQFF
TRBV7-9,.,.,TRBJ1-1,TGTGCCAGCAGCTCCGACAGGCTGAGGACTGAAGCTTTCTTT,CASSSDRLRTEAFF
TRBV5-1,TRBD2,.,TRBJ2-3,TGCGCCAGCAGCATTGGGACTAGCGGGACTACAGATACGCAGTATTTT,CASSIGTSGTTDTQYF
TRBV18,TRBD1,.,TRBJ1-1,TGTGCCAGCTCCCCCGGACAGGGGAACACTGAAGCTTTCTTT,CASSPGQGNTEAFF
TRBV9,TRBD1,few,TRBJ2-7,TGTGCCAGCAGCGGGCACGGGACAGGGGTAATCTACGAGCAGTACTTC,CASSGHGTGVIYEQYF
TRBV6-5,TRBD1,.,TRBJ1-3,TGTGCCAGCAGGACAGGGTCCTCTGGAAACACCATATATTTT,CASRTGSSGNTIYF
TRBV5-8,TRBD1,.,TRBJ1-5,TGTGCCAGCAGCCTAGACAGGGTGTTTTCCCCCCAGCATTTT,CASSLDRVFSPQHF
TRBV9,.,.,TRBJ1-2,TGTGCCAGCAGCGTAGGGCAGGGTCGGTATGGCTACACCTTC,CASSVGQGRYGYTF
TRBV7-9,TRBD1,.,TRBJ2-2,TGTGCCAGCAGCCAAGGACAGGGTGACACCGGGGAGCTGTTTTTT,CASSQGQGDTGELFF
TRBV12-3/TRBV12-4,.,.,TRBJ2-7,TGTGCCAGCAGCGGACATCCGTCCTACGAGCAGTACTTC,CASSGHPSYEQYF
TRBV9,TRBD1,few,TRBJ1-5,TGTGCCAGCAGCGTGACCGGGACAGGGGATCAGCCCCAGCATTTT,CASSVTGTGDQPQHF
TRBV19,TRBD2,.,TRBJ2-5,TGTGCCAGTAGTATAGATCCTAGCGGGAGTGAGACCCAGTACTTC,CASSIDPSGSETQYF
TRBV19,.,few,TRBJ1-2,TGTGCCAGTAGCCAAGCACACTATGGCTACACCTTC,CASSQAHYGYTF
TRBV15,TRBD1,.,TRBJ1-2,TGTGCCACCAGCAAGGGACAGGGTGGCTATGGCTACACCTTC,CATSKGQGGYGYTF
TRBV5-1,TRBD1,.,TRBJ2-1,TGCGCCAGCAGCTTGGTACAGGGGCCCTACAATGAGCAGTTCTTC,CASSLVQGPYNEQFF
TRBV3-1/TRBV3-2,TRBD2,.,TRBJ2-5,TGTGCCAGCAGCCTCCAGGGACTACTGAAAGAGACCCAGTACTTC,CASSLQGLLKETQYF
TRBV5-1,TRBD2,.,TRBJ2-1,TGCGCCAGCAGCTGGGGACTAGCGGCCTCCTACAATGAGCAGTTCTTC,CASSWGLAASYNEQFF
TRBV5-1,.,.,TRBJ2-2,TGCGCCAGCAGCTTGGTTACAGGCGCCAACACCGGGGAGCTGTTTTTT,CASSLVTGANTGELFF
TRBV4-2,.,.,TRBJ2-3,TGTGCCAGCAGCCAAGGCGAGGGGCGGGGTACGCAGTATTTT,CASSQGEGRGTQYF
TRBV5-1,.,few,TRBJ2-6,TGCGCCAGCAGCTTGGTCGAGTCTGGGGCCAACGTCCTGACTTTC,CASSLVESGANVLTF
TRBV21-1,.,.,TRBJ1-1,TGTGCCAGCAGCAGACTGGACAAGTTGAACACTGAAGCTTTCTTT,CASSRLDKLNTEAFF
TRBV24-1,.,.,TRBJ2-2,TGTGCCACCAGTGATTGGAGATCGAACACCGGGGAGCTGTTTTTT,CATSDWRSNTGELFF
TRBV12-5,.,.,TRBJ1-5,TGTGCTAGTGGGGATTACAGCGGTCCCCAGCATTTT,CASGDYSGPQHF
TRBV3-1/TRBV3-2,.,.,TRBJ2-7,TGTGCCAGCAGCCAAGAGTTTTTTTCGGCAGGGAAGTACTTC,CASSQEFFSAGKYF
TRBV21-1,.,.,TRBJ1-5,TGTGCCAGAACCCCAGGGTGTCTGGGGGGGTCCCTCAATCAGCCCCAGCATTTT,CARTPGCLGGSLNQPQHF
TRBV5-1,TRBD2,once,TRBJ2-1,TGCGCCAGCAGCTTGGCCGGTAGCGGGGACCCCCGGGAGCAGTTCTTC,CASSLAGSGDPREQFF
TRBV5-1,TRBD1,.,TRBJ1-1,TGCGCCAGCAGCTCACAGGGGGCGAACACTGAAGCTTTCTTT,CASSSQGANTEAFF
TRBV2,.,once,TRBJ1-4,TGTGCCAGCGGGGAAACAGGTGAAAAACTGTTTTTT,CASGETGEKLFF
TRBV11-2,.,.,TRBJ1-5,TGTGCCAGCAGCTTAGCAGGGGCCGGGAACAATCAGCCCCAGCATTTT,CASSLAGAGNNQPQHF
TRBV28,TRBD2,.,TRBJ2-7,TGTGCCAGCTTCAGCCAGCGGGATCACCACGAGCAGTACTTC,CASFSQRDHHEQYF
TRBV20-1,.,.,TRBJ2-1,TGCAGTGCTAGTCTTTCCTGGAGAGGCAATGAGCAGTTCTTC,CSASLSWRGNEQFF
TRBV5-3,.,.,TRBJ1-5,TGTGCCAGAAGCTGGGGGAACAGGGTTGGGAGCAATCAGCCCCAGCATTTT,CARSWGNRVGSNQPQHF
TRBV18,.,.,TRBJ2-2,TGTGCCAGCTCACCACGGGAGCACGGGGAGCTGTTTTTT,CASSPREHGELFF
TRBV11-2,.,.,TRBJ1-1,TGTGCCAGCCTCGACTCTCCAGGGCAGGGCGAAGCTTTCTTT,CASLDSPGQGEAFF
TRBV6-6,.,.,TRBJ1-4,TGTGCCAGCAGCAGGCGCAATGAAAAACTGTTTTTT,CASSRRNEKLFF
TRBV28,TRBD2,few,TRBJ2-1,TGTGCCAGCAGCACGAGGGTAGCGGGGTCTCACAATGAGCAGTTCTTC,CASSTRVAGSHNEQFF
TRBV5-4,TRBD1,.,TRBJ1-2,TGTGCCAGCAGCCCCACAGGGGTCCCTAACTATGGCTACACCTTC,CASSPTGVPNYGYTF
TRBV4-1,TRBD2,few,TRBJ2-2,TGCGCCAGCAGCCAAGGACTAGCGGGTTGGGAGGAGCTGTTTTTT,CASSQGLAGWEELFF
TRBV6-5,.,.,TRBJ1-3,TGTGCCAGCAGTTTTATAGGGGTTGGGGGAAACACCATATATTTT,CASSFIGVGGNTIYF
TRBV5-1,.,.,TRBJ2-1,TGCGCCAGCAGCTTCGGCGGGAGTAGGGGGAATGAGCAGTTCTTC,CASSFGGSRGNEQFF
TRBV3-1/TRBV3-2,TRBD1,.,TRBJ1-1,TGTGCCAGCAGCCAGTGGACAGGGGGTAACACTGAAGCTTTCTTT,CASSQWTGGNTEAFF
TRBV29-1,.,.,TRBJ2-7,TGCAGCGTTGAGTTGGCGAGGAGGGGCGAGCAGTACTTC,CSVELARRGEQYF
TRBV7-9,TRBD1,.,TRBJ2-7,TGTGCCAGCAGCCGGGACAGGGTCGAGCAGTACTTC,CASSRDRVEQYF
TRBV5-1,TRBD1,.,TRBJ1-2,TGCGCCAGCAGGTCGGGACAGGAAGATGGCTACACCTTC,CASRSGQEDGYTF
TRBV5-8,.,.,TRBJ2-2,TGTGCCACCGAGTGGTCCACGAACACCGGGGAGCTGTTTTTT,CATEWSTNTGELFF
TRBV15,TRBD2,.,TRBJ2-5,TGTGCCACCAGCACCCTCGTTAGCGGGGGGGCCCAGTACTTC,CATSTLVSGGAQYF
TRBV10-1,.,.,TRBJ1-1,TGCGCCAGCAGTGAGCTAGTGAACACTGAAGCTTTCTTT,CASSELVNTEAFF